This T cell receptor (beta chain) was recovered during a study of T cells in Graves' hyperthyroidism and ophthalmopathy. About the study: Peripheral blood sampling occurred at initial diagnosis, before any treatment. Study results and limitations: It was a median around 6 months before onset that the model predicted ophthalmopathy.

This clonotype came up a few times. Its antigen remains unidentified. Deletions cut 4 bases from V and 2 bases from J, with 15 bases between. This CDR3 has 15 residues. The germline CDR1 and CDR2 sequences are SGHNT and YYREEE (reference sequence). RNA transcripts yielded amplified TCR beta CDR3 regions. Primed by the HTBI set, a first-round RT-PCR was run on the TCR CDR3. TCRdb processed the multiplex PCR reads anew with MiXCR; each CDR3 protein has one entry. The sample holds approximately 690,000 distinct CDR3 sequences, less than 25% seen once. Sequenced material: blood. The J gene is TRBJ2-5, the V gene TRBV5-4; TRBD2 is a possible D gene (7 bases). This sequence was found in a man younger than 45 with Graves' ophthalmopathy. The CDR3 spells CASSPGGREQETQYF. The CDR3, as DNA: TGTGCCAGCAGCCCGGGGGGCAGGGAACAAGAGACCCAGTACTTC.